This TCR beta chain was sequenced in a study of cytomegalovirus exposure and HLA in healthy donors (TCRdb year 2017). Concerning the study at large: An earlier analysis of approximately 590 of the donors reported approximately 290 Gb of sequence data and 120 million or so unique TCR beta sequences from some 180 million T cells. An early release covering roughly 600 HLA-typed donors comprised approximately 290 gigabases of sequencing data and some 79 million unique TCR sequences. Using immunosequencing, the study profiled T cell repertoires from fewer than 700 subjects and related those repertoires to cytomegalovirus serostatus. Rather than using new phenotypic data, the later analysis identified candidate immune exposures from TCR beta sequences and from how often those sequences occurred across donors. A later analysis re-examined previously published TCR beta repertoires from roughly 650 donors and added high-resolution HLA genotyping to investigate patterns of TCR occurrence. The number of donors typed differed by locus, with about 620-630 for A, B, C, DRB1 and DQB1, around 500 for DQA1, 606 for DPA1, and around 460 for DPB1. The aim of the study was to test whether cataloging public T cell receptors could identify signatures of past pathogen exposure. Both class I and class II loci were covered by HLA typing, at four-digit resolution. Among 300 to 450 genotyped donors of the cohort, an average of around 240,000 unique TCR beta nucleotide sequences were sequenced per donor, 15% to 20% of them non-productive. An earlier analysis of 587 of the donors applied high-throughput TCR beta sequencing to assess whether each TCR beta V gene segment acted as functional or pseudogenic. Donor age, sex, ethnicity and CMV serostatus were collected together with the repertoire data. Five DR-DQ haplotypes were handled as single units for association and clustering, since linkage in the cohort was strong. Every discovery cohort repertoire had been produced on one sequencing platform. To predict cytomegalovirus infection status, the study brought together high-throughput TCR immunosequencing, statistical association of individual TCRs with disease status, and machine learning. Genome-wide SNP genotypes for about 65% of the 666 donors were used in a later genetic analysis, which treated that subset as a discovery cohort. Of the roughly 390 genotyped donors, approximately 82% fell in the genetic ancestry cluster associated with self-reported Caucasian donors. Besides the first cohort of under 700 subjects, a separate validation cohort made up of 120 or so different subjects was used.

The cohort comprised fewer than 750 healthy bone marrow donors. At the time of sampling, every cohort member was nominally healthy, though immune exposures that went unrecorded were likely present. CMV serostatus was recorded as positive for 289 and negative for about 50% of the roughly 670 cohort members, whereas no CMV serostatus was recorded for the donor in question. A peripheral blood sample was collected from each donor, and TCR beta sequencing was performed on peripheral blood mononuclear cells. Genomic DNA extraction from the blood cell samples was performed with the Qiagen DNeasy Blood Extraction Kit. With regard to this clone: The specificity of this receptor is unknown. Base qualities are not at hand, and no much larger clone is one base apart.

The research as a whole found: In both the original and validation cohorts, the classifier was reported to diagnose cytomegalovirus status with high specificity and sensitivity. Sequencing depth was assumed to be roughly uniform across donors in the presence/absence analyses, though that assumption may not hold. A later analysis found that HLA-associated TCR beta chains were more clonally expanded and had lower generation probabilities than equally common non-associated chains. In a later analysis, TCR association rates were found to vary across HLA loci, with the most associated TCRs seen for DRB1 alleles and the fewest for HLA-C alleles. Linkage disequilibrium might explain the correlated functional status among segregating V segments, but an unknown experimental factor could not be excluded. In a later analysis, several top co-occurrence clusters were reported to appear linked to parvovirus B19, influenza, CMV and Epstein-Barr virus. According to a later genetic analysis, donors in an Asian-associated ancestry cluster had fewer N-insertions in productive TCRs than the approximately 650-donor mean. Immune exposure information for the cohort was limited to CMV serostatus. V-gene and J-gene trimming of TCR beta chains was associated with a missense DCLRE1C variant in a later genetic analysis, and the association was replicated in an independent cohort. While some public TCRs were present in many individuals, most TCR sequences turned up only very rarely across donors. Fewer than 20 rarely observed V segments, including chromosome 9 orphons, were excluded from the earlier analysis of approximately 500 of the donors because counts were too low. Three of the identified cytomegalovirus-associated TCR beta chains were confirmed in vitro to be specific for cytomegalovirus antigens. Broadly in line with IMGT annotations, most TCR beta V segments showed up in productive rearrangements about 87% or about 30% of the time in an earlier analysis of around 600 of the donors. The authors suggested that the approach could potentially be extended to other disease states and immunological phenotypes. The study listed around 160 TCR beta chains as associated with cytomegalovirus. In this cohort, only TCR beta chains were sequenced, and detectable features were limited by the absence of alpha or paired-chain data. At a false discovery rate of 0.05, a later analysis linked about 16,000 TCR beta sequences to specific HLA alleles. When HLA alleles, especially DR and DQ, strongly co-occurred, TCR associations were difficult to assign to individual alleles. Because HLA typing was missing for some donors at each locus, association tests included only the typed subset. The sequencing pipeline was judged likely to have produced a cluster of highly shared sequence variants as a technical artifact. A further reported finding was that TCR beta sequences accurately predicted the HLA-A and HLA-B alleles for most subjects in the first cohort. According to a later analysis, most CMV-associated TCR beta chains appeared to be HLA-restricted, and the HLA associations seemed to be driven largely by CMV exposure. Some IMGT-functional V segments, including TRBV6-2 and TRBV6-3, could not be told apart with the 87-base-pair reads, so those segments were excluded.

Reading the germline V gene (reference sequence) gives CDR1 MNHEY and CDR2 SMNVEV. For this chain, trimming is 3 bases at the V end and 8 bases at the J end, and the number of junction bases without a gene match is 12. CDR3 length: 15 amino acids, cysteine to phenylalanine. Solely the CDR3 DNA is kept, with 45 bases framed from the first base. The method was the immunoSEQ multiplex PCR assay. For the multiplex PCR, a mixture combining 60 forward primers for TCR Vbeta segments and 13 reverse primers for TCR Jbeta segments was used. The CDR3 region of rearranged TCR beta genes was amplified from genomic DNA with a multiplex PCR assay. On the Illumina HiSeq System, the amplified TCR beta libraries were sequenced as 87-base-pair reads. From the authors' description of their analysis: A later analysis counted tens of millions of unique TCR beta chains across the 640 or so repertoires, and approximately 11 million of these chains were shared by at least two donors. Raw reads were error-corrected and collapsed into unique sequences by a nearest-neighbor algorithm in which closely related sequences were merged to remove PCR and sequencing errors. CDR3 sequences were aligned to IMGT reference sequences to assign V, D and J gene segments. For a sequence to be retained, a match of at least six nucleotides was required to both a V gene segment and a J gene segment. A rearrangement was called productive if the CDR3 had no stop codons and remained in frame with V and J, and every other rearrangement was called non-productive. Following IMGT convention, CDR3 was defined as the stretch from the second conserved V-encoded cysteine up to the conserved J-encoded phenylalanine. In an earlier analysis of just under 600 of the donors, sequences lacking an unambiguous match to a single V gene segment were excluded. In an earlier analysis of approximately 560 of the donors, a V segment was called functional when productive rearrangements were above 56.7%, and segregating when the standard deviation between donors exceeded 5%. A statistical classification framework was built for diagnosing cytomegalovirus status from the catalog of TCR beta chain sequences. V and J gene assignment, in a later analysis, came from comparing TCR nucleotide sequences with IMGT/GENE-DB human TR gene sequences. In a later analysis, CDR3 sequences and most-parsimonious VDJ recombination scenarios were assigned using the TCRdist pipeline. A later analysis defined each TCR beta chain by its CDR3 amino acid sequence plus V-gene family, and excluded reads lacking a unique V-gene family. To address suspected cross-contamination and a sequencing artifact, a later analysis removed 550 to 750 highly shared, low-generation-probability nucleotide sequences. A later analysis calculated a clonal expansion index for each public chain from normalized within-repertoire ranks of inferred template counts. In a later analysis, generation probabilities were computed with a VDJ recombination model fitted to out-of-frame rearrangements, and the resulting probabilities were checked against IGoR. In a later analysis, TCR-TCR, TCR-HLA and TCR-CMV co-occurrence was scored with hypergeometric tests, and a repertoire-size bias correction was applied to TCR pairs. A later analysis estimated false discovery rates by permuting HLA or CMV assignments 20 times. In a later analysis, co-occurring TCRs were grouped with DBSCAN, and TCRdist sequence similarity was added when clustering was performed within HLA-allele-positive subsets. For co-occurrence clustering, repertoires with fewer than 30,000 or more than 120,000 public chains were excluded, along with about five repertoires with anomalous nucleotide sharing. TCRdb retrieved this table from immuneACCESS and kept in-frame rearrangements only. Not all clones are present; in checked studies, unresolved V genes account for under half, and no reason is known for the remainder. The DNA was the basis for D and trimming; V, J and clone size are from that table. The sample yields roughly 120,000 clones; about three quarters were counted once. The ten top clones hold over 0.9% of the sample.

The sequence was collected from a human donor in good health. In this chain, TRBV27 is recombined with TRBJ1-1; 7 junctional bases match TRBD1. Sequencing was performed on PBMCs. The CDR3 sequence is CASSFRGQWSEEAFF. The sequenced DNA is TGTGCCAGCAGTTTCCGGGGACAGTGGTCAGAAGAAGCTTTCTTT.